These 28 T cell receptor beta chains share one sample of origin, sequenced in a study of cytomegalovirus exposure and HLA in healthy donors (dated by TCRdb to about 2017). The library was made by the immunoSEQ multiplex PCR assay. For the multiplex PCR, a mixture combining 60 forward primers for TCR Vbeta segments and 13 reverse primers for TCR Jbeta segments was used. TCRdb took this table from immuneACCESS and kept in-frame rearrangements with V and J called. Such tables lack part of the clones; where checked against another copy, unresolved V genes explain under half of the gap, and the rest is unexplained. Present in this sample are 150,000 to 180,000 clones, 65% to 80% of which were seen just once. Of the sample, about 2.6% is held by the ten largest clones. Sequencing was performed on PBMCs. The receptor set was obtained from a young man in good health and CMV-seronegative.

The chain recombines TRBV28 with TRBJ1-2; maybe TRBD1 (5 bases). Germline V CDR1 and CDR2: MDHEN, SYDVKM. This CDR3 is 13 amino acids long. The V end was cut by 7 bases, the J end by 4 bases, with 13 bases between. The CDR3 DNA reads TGTGCCAGCACCCCCACAAGGGGCTATGGCTACACCTTC. Its translation: CASTPTRGYGYTF.

The J gene is TRBJ2-5, the V gene TRBV21-1; the table's D gene call, TRBD2, was not cross checked with the DNA. TRBV21-1 is labeled a pseudogene. The length of the CDR3 is 14 residues. The CDR3 sequence: CASSIRGLGDTQYF. CDR3 in DNA: TGTGCCAGCAGCATTAGGGGACTAGGAGACACCCAGTACTTC.

The V gene is TRBV2, the J gene TRBJ1-6; 7 bases agree with TRBD1. J lost 7 bases, V lost 4 bases, and 7 bases had no gene match. CDR1 is SNHLY, CDR2 FYNNEI, per germline. This CDR3 is 15 amino acids long. In nucleotides, the CDR3 is TGTGCCAGCAGTGCCCAGGGGGGACTGAATTCACCCCTCCACTTT. It yields the protein CASSAQGGLNSPLHF.

V usage is TRBV15 and J usage is TRBJ1-5; D possibly corresponds to TRBD1 (5 bases). Looked up from germline, CDR1 is LNHNV and CDR2 is YYDKDF (reference sequence). V was trimmed by 0 bases and J by 6 bases, leaving 12 bases between them. The CDR3 length is 15 residues. CDR3 protein: CATSRESGVGQPQHF. The CDR3 DNA follows: TGTGCCACCAGCAGAGAGTCGGGGGTCGGTCAGCCCCAGCATTTT.

This chain links TRBV7-2 with TRBJ1-5; D is perhaps TRBD1 (5 bases). The CDR3 loop spans 15 amino acids. With 2 bases removed from V and 0 bases from J, the gap between germline ends came to 8 bases. Germline CDR1 is SGHTA and CDR2 is FQGNSA. Here the CDR3 DNA reads TGTGCCAGCAGCTTATATCAGGGTAGCAATCAGCCCCAGCATTTT. Its translation: CASSLYQGSNQPQHF.

V and J are TRBV15 and TRBJ2-5; D is unclear. The CDR3 totals 15 residues. The V and J ends lost 5 bases and 0 bases respectively, with 13 bases between them. Germline V CDR1 and CDR2: LNHNV, YYDKDF (reference sequence). CDR3 nucleotides: TGTGCCACCAGCGCTCGAGGTGTCGACCAAGAGACCCAGTACTTC. Encoded protein: CATSARGVDQETQYF.

The rearrangement uses TRBV18 and TRBJ2-3; 7 bases are a match to TRBD1. The germline V gene encodes CDR1 KGHSH and CDR2 LQKENI. CDR3 length equals 17 residues. Germline trimming cut 2 bases from V and 2 bases from J; bases unmatched to any gene: 10. The CDR3 DNA reads TGTGCCAGCTCACCATACGGGACAGCGATATTCACAGATACGCAGTATTTT. Its protein is CASSPYGTAIFTDTQYF.

V is TRBV5-1 and J is TRBJ2-7; 9 nucleotides line up with TRBD1. CDR1 SGHRS and CDR2 YFSETQ come from the germline V gene. J was trimmed by 6 bases and V by 0 bases; bases with no gene match: 7. The length of the CDR3 is 15 residues. This chain's CDR3 is CASSLGGTGIVEQYF. CDR3 nucleotide sequence: TGCGCCAGCAGCTTGGGCGGGACAGGGATCGTCGAGCAGTACTTC.

The V call is TRBV19, the J call TRBJ1-1; the D is unclear. The CDR3 extends over 13 amino acids. Germline CDR1 and CDR2: LNHDA and SQIVND (reference sequence). V lost 7 bases and J 2 bases, leaving 11 bases between the germline ends. CDR3 in DNA: TGTGCCAGTAACCCTCAGGCTAACACTGAAGCTTTCTTT. Translation gives CASNPQANTEAFF.

The rearrangement links TRBV9 to TRBJ2-1, with 12 bases identical to TRBD1. Per the germline V gene, CDR1 is SGDLS and CDR2 is YYNGEE. Unmatched junction bases numbered 10, after V lost 3 bases and J lost 6 bases. The CDR3 is made up of 17 amino acids. CDR3 sequence reads: CASSAKPGQGASNEQFF. In nucleotides, the CDR3 is TGTGCCAGCAGCGCAAAACCGGGACAGGGGGCGTCCAATGAGCAGTTCTTC.

This sequence joins TRBV18 and TRBJ1-1; 8 bases fit TRBD1. The CDR3 has 14 residues. With 8 bases clipped from V and 5 bases from J, the junction kept 10 bases outside the gene matches. The V gene's germline CDR1 is KGHSH and CDR2 LQKENI. CDR3: CASITTGGFTEAFF. In DNA, the CDR3 is TGTGCCAGCATCACTACAGGGGGGTTTACTGAAGCTTTCTTT. Full variable domain (rest looked up from reference TRBV18 and TRBJ1-1): NAGVMQNPRHLVRRRGQEARLRCSPMKGHSHVYWYRQLPEEGLKFMVYLQKENIIDESGMPKERFSAEFPKEGPSILRIQQVVRGDSAAYFCASITTGGFTEAFFGQGTRLTVV.

The V and J genes are TRBV6-1 and TRBJ1-5, with D perhaps TRBD1 (6 bases). The germline gives CDR1 MNHNS, CDR2 SASEGT. The CDR3 has 14 amino acids. V lost 9 bases and J lost 0, with 12 bases in between. DNA for the CDR3: TGTGCCAGTTTAGGACAGTATAGCAATCAGCCCCAGCATTTT. It yields the protein CASLGQYSNQPQHF.

This clone was seen a handful of times. V usage is TRBV2 and J usage is TRBJ1-4; 7 nucleotides agree with TRBD1. Trimming removed 3 bases from V and 0 bases from J; junction bases left unmatched: 7. This CDR3 has 17 amino acids. CDR1 is SNHLY and CDR2 is FYNNEI in the germline V gene. The CDR3, as DNA: TGTGCCAGCAGTGATGCAGGGGGTGGGACAACTAATGAAAAACTGTTTTTT. It translates to CASSDAGGGTTNEKLFF.

This chain uses TRBV7-6 with TRBJ1-5; D may be TRBD1 (6 bases). Germline CDR1 is SGHVS and CDR2 is FNYEAQ. V shed 5 bases and J shed 0 bases, with 11 bases lying between them. The CDR3 totals 15 residues. The CDR3 DNA reads as TGTGCCAGCAGCCCGGACAGCAATAGCAATCAGCCCCAGCATTTT. It yields the protein CASSPDSNSNQPQHF.

This clone was observed a few times. The chain recombines TRBV19 with TRBJ1-1, with D uncertain. The V end lost 2 bases, the J end lost 0 bases, and 7 bases lay between the germline ends. The germline gives CDR1 LNHDA, CDR2 SQIVND (reference sequence). CDR3 length: 14 amino acids. CDR3 bases: TGTGCCAGTAGTATAAGCGGGATGAACACTGAAGCTTTCTTT. This gives the protein CASSISGMNTEAFF.

The chain employs TRBV5-4 and TRBJ1-3; D unresolved. Germline lookup yields CDR1 SGHNT and CDR2 YYREEE (reference sequence). V was trimmed by 7 bases and J by 0 bases, leaving 14 bases between them. CDR3 length: 15 amino acids. For the CDR3, the DNA is TGTGCCAGCTCCCCTGACATCAACTCTGGAAACACCATATATTTT. Encoded protein: CASSPDINSGNTIYF.

The chain joins TRBV19 to TRBJ2-3; TRBD1 aligns across 10 bases. V dropped 6 bases and J dropped 3; count of bases not matched to a gene: 9. CDR3 length equals 16 residues. Per the germline V gene, CDR1 is LNHDA and CDR2 is SQIVND (reference sequence). Here the CDR3 DNA reads TGTGCCAGTAGAAATATCGGACAGGGGGGTACAGATACGCAGTATTTT. It specifies CASRNIGQGGTDTQYF.

V and J are TRBV30 and TRBJ2-6; the D gene is possibly TRBD2 (6 bases). CDR1 is GTSNPN and CDR2 is SVGIG in the germline V gene (reference sequence). Trimming removed 3 bases from V and 2 bases from J, with 8 bases in between. CDR3 size: 14 residues. The CDR3 bases are TGTGCCTGGAGATCGGGGGCTGGGGCCAACGTCCTGACTTTC. Translation gives CAWRSGAGANVLTF.

V usage is TRBV30 and J usage is TRBJ2-3, with a possible D match to TRBD2 (6 bases). Trimming stripped 3 bases from V and 0 bases from J, with 10 bases between. This CDR3 region has 14 residues. CDR1 and CDR2 from the germline V gene are GTSNPN and SVGIG (reference sequence). In DNA form, the CDR3 reads TGTGCCTGGAGCCGTAGCGGAAGCACAGATACGCAGTATTTT. Translation gives CAWSRSGSTDTQYF.

The rearrangement links TRBV5-1 to TRBJ2-7, with 7 bases lining up with TRBD1. Germline CDR1 SGHRS, CDR2 YFSETQ. This CDR3 contains 15 residues. V dropped 3 bases and J dropped 1; count of bases not matched to a gene: 7. The CDR3 sequence is CASSYGTESSYEQYV. The CDR3 DNA reads as TGCGCCAGCAGCTACGGGACAGAGTCTTCCTACGAGCAGTACGTC.

This clone has only a few counts. The chain employs TRBV4-1 and TRBJ2-5; D is unresolved. The germline V gene has CDR1 MGHRA and CDR2 YSYEKL. The CDR3 has 15 amino acids. Trimming stripped 1 base from V and 8 bases from J, with 17 bases between. The CDR3 loop reads CASSQGFRNRGTQYF. In nucleotides, the CDR3 is TGCGCCAGCAGCCAAGGGTTCCGGAACCGCGGTACCCAGTACTTC.

This clone has just a few counts. The chain joins TRBV10-3 to TRBJ2-7; a possible D gene is TRBD1 (6 bases). V was cut by 5 bases and J by 4 bases, with 12 bases left in between. This CDR3 spans 13 amino acids. In germline, CDR1 is ENHRY, CDR2 SYGVKD. In DNA form, the CDR3 reads TGTGCCATCAGTTCCTGGGACACATACGAGCAGTACTTC. It is translated as CAISSWDTYEQYF.

The chain is built from TRBV7-7 and TRBJ2-5, with D maybe TRBD1 (5 bases). Germline V gene lookup returns CDR1 SSHAT and CDR2 FNYEAQ (reference sequence). V gave up 1 base and J gave up 1 base, with 10 bases separating them. This CDR3 contains 15 residues. The CDR3 spells CASSLGGLPQETQYF. The CDR3 region has the DNA TGTGCCAGCAGCTTAGGGGGCCTACCCCAAGAGACCCAGTACTTC.

CDR3: CASPGVCNQPQHF. CDR3 nucleotide sequence: TGCGCCAGCCCGGGGGTATGTAATCAGCCCCAGCATTTT. The chain links TRBV10-1 to TRBJ1-5; D is possibly TRBD1 (5 bases). Germline V lookup: CDR1 WNHNN, CDR2 SYGVQD (reference sequence). The length of the CDR3 is 13 residues. The germline V and J ends were trimmed by 8 bases and 4 bases, with 12 bases remaining between them.

The V and J genes are TRBV5-6 and TRBJ2-1; TRBD2 might be the D (6 bases). The CDR3 spans 16 residues. Trimming removed 1 base from V and 1 base from J, with 12 bases in between. CDR1 is SGHDT, CDR2 YYEEEE, per germline. CDR3 in amino acids: CASSLTTSYSYNEQFF. The CDR3 DNA reads as TGTGCCAGCAGCTTGACCACTAGCTATTCCTACAATGAGCAGTTCTTC.

In its sample, this clone was seen once. The chain joins TRBV6-6 to TRBJ2-7; D might be TRBD1 (6 bases). Between the trimmed V and J ends, which lost 2 bases and 6 bases, there was a span of 20 bases. Germline V gene lookup returns CDR1 MNHNY and CDR2 SVGAGI (reference sequence). CDR3 size: 16 residues. CDR3 nucleotides: TGTGCCAGCAGTTACAAGGGTACAGGGAATGATCCCGAGCAGTACTTC. Amino acid sequence: CASSYKGTGNDPEQYF.

This clone was seen a handful of times. The rearrangement uses TRBV10-3 and TRBJ1-2; 8 bases match TRBD1. Trimming cost V 3 bases and J 0 bases; bases outside gene matches: 3. The CDR3 contains 15 residues. Per germline, CDR1 ENHRY and CDR2 SYGVKD. CDR3 sequence reads: CAISEQGGTNYGYTF. DNA of the CDR3: TGTGCCATCAGTGAACAGGGGGGCACTAACTATGGCTACACCTTC.

This clone was observed a handful of times. The V and J genes are TRBV27 and TRBJ1-2, with D possibly being TRBD1 (6 bases). Germline values: CDR1 MNHEY, CDR2 SMNVEV (reference sequence). V dropped 5 bases and J dropped 6 bases, with 16 bases sitting between them. The CDR3 totals 14 residues. CDR3 loop: CASSPSGRGDGYTF. CDR3 nucleotide sequence: TGTGCCAGCAGTCCCTCGGGGAGGGGGGATGGCTACACCTTC.